A selection of T cell receptor beta chains follows, all from one sample in a study of blood T cell repertoires in COVID-19. Libraries were prepared by immunoSEQ multiplex PCR; TCRdb keeps only in-frame clonotypes and omits some of them. The table lists about 190,000 clones, roughly four fifths of them singletons, with approximately 5.1% in the top ten. The specimen was peripheral blood. These TCRs come from a woman between 65 and 79 years old with active or convalescent COVID-19. The CDR3 runs from the conserved cysteine through the conserved F or W. D genes are given only for firm matches. Clone size is given for some rows only: seen once, a few or many times, or a class if the clone is expanded.

length	V	D	J	size	DNA	CDR3
16	TRBV19	TRBD2	TRBJ2-1	NA	TGTGCCAGTAGTAGGGAACTAGCGGGGCCAAGCAATGAGCAGTTCTTC	CASSRELAGPSNEQFF
14	TRBV18	NA	TRBJ1-2	NA	TGTGCCAGCTCACCACGGGAGAGCAATATTGGCTACACCTTC	CASSPRESNIGYTF
13	TRBV18	NA	TRBJ1-2	NA	TGTGCCAGCTCACCCGACAGAAGCTATGGCTACACCTTC	CASSPDRSYGYTF
18	TRBV3-1/TRBV3-2	TRBD2	TRBJ2-2	NA	TGTGCCAGCAGCCTAACTCCGGGACTAGCGGATAACACCGGGGAGCTGTTTTTT	CASSLTPGLADNTGELFF
15	TRBV5-6	TRBD1	TRBJ1-3	NA	TGTGCCAGCAGCCCGACGAGGGGGCCTGGAAACACCATATATTTT	CASSPTRGPGNTIYF
18	TRBV7-3	TRBD2	TRBJ2-4	NA	TGTGCCAGCAGCAAAGGGTCTAGCGGGAGTGACGCCAAAAACATTCAGTACTTC	CASSKGSSGSDAKNIQYF
13	TRBV6-6	NA	TRBJ1-1	once	TGTGCCAGCTCCCTCGAGGGTAACACTGAAGCTTTCTTT	CASSLEGNTEAFF
16	TRBV3-1/TRBV3-2	TRBD1	TRBJ2-1	NA	TGTGCCAGCAGCCAAGGCAGGGCCCGAAGGGACAGTGAGCAGTTCTTC	CASSQGRARRDSEQFF
15	TRBV9	NA	TRBJ2-3	once	TGTGCCAGCAGCCTCCGCGGGGTAGATGTAGATACGCAGTATTTT	CASSLRGVDVDTQYF
20	TRBV15	NA	TRBJ2-7	NA	TGTGCCACCAGCAGAGGGAAAACTTTTTCGAGCAGTCGTGGGAGCTACGAGCAGTACTTC	CATSRGKTFSSSRGSYEQYF
13	TRBV10-3	TRBD1	TRBJ1-1	few	TGTGCCATCAGCGCGGGACAGGGAAGTGGCGCTTTCTTT	CAISAGQGSGAFF
15	TRBV29-1	NA	TRBJ2-3	NA	TGCAGCGCTCCCCGGGGCTCGGGGGTCACAGATACGCAGTATTTT	CSAPRGSGVTDTQYF
11	TRBV2	NA	TRBJ2-7	few	TGTGCCAGCAGCATCTCCTACGAGCAGTACTTC	CASSISYEQYF
11	TRBV6-1	NA	TRBJ1-1	NA	TGTGCCAGCAGTGAAGGGGGGCAAGCTTTCTTT	CASSEGGQAFF
11	TRBV6-1	NA	TRBJ2-1	NA	TGTGCCAGCACGGTCTACAATGAGCAGTTCTTC	CASTVYNEQFF
14	TRBV5-5	TRBD1	TRBJ1-6	NA	TGTGCCAGCAGCTTGGTGGGACAGAATTCACCCCTCCACTTT	CASSLVGQNSPLHF
13	TRBV7-3	NA	TRBJ2-1	NA	TGTGCCAGCAGCTTAGGGCTCTACAATGAGCAGTTCTTC	CASSLGLYNEQFF
13	TRBV10-1	NA	TRBJ1-2	NA	TGCGCCAGCAGTGAGTCGGGGGCGCGGGGCTACACCTTC	CASSESGARGYTF
15	TRBV28	NA	TRBJ1-5	NA	TGTGCCAGCAGGGGCGGGGGAGAGTGGAATCAGCCCCAGCATTTT	CASRGGGEWNQPQHF
15	TRBV9	TRBD1	TRBJ2-7	NA	TGTGCCAGCAGCGTAGCTACAGGGGCATCCTACGAGCAGTACTTC	CASSVATGASYEQYF
18	TRBV12-5	TRBD1	TRBJ1-4	NA	TGTGCTAGTGGTTCCCGCCGTGAACAGGGGGCGGTTGGTGAAAAACTGTTTTTT	CASGSRREQGAVGEKLFF
15	TRBV19	TRBD1	TRBJ2-5	NA	TGTGCCAGTAGTATAGGAACAGGGGCTGGGGAGACCCAGTACTTC	CASSIGTGAGETQYF
16	TRBV4-1	NA	TRBJ2-1	once	TGCGCCAGCAGCCAAGGTGCCAGAAGCTCCTACAATGAGCAGTTCTTC	CASSQGARSSYNEQFF
14	TRBV5-1	NA	TRBJ2-2	NA	TGCGCCAGCAGCTCTGACGGGGGACCCGGGGAGCTGTTTTTT	CASSSDGGPGELFF
17	TRBV6-1	TRBD2	TRBJ2-7	NA	TGTGCCAGCAGTGAAGACAGGGGACTAGCGGTTTCCTACGAGCAGTACTTC	CASSEDRGLAVSYEQYF
13	TRBV6-5	NA	TRBJ1-5	medium-sized	TGTGCCAGCAGTAGGACAGAAAAGAGACCCCAGCATTTT	CASSRTEKRPQHF
11	TRBV27	NA	TRBJ2-1	NA	TGTGCCAGCAGTTACTCCACCGAGCAGTTCTTC	CASSYSTEQFF
16	TRBV6-1	TRBD1	TRBJ2-5	NA	TGTGCCAGCAGTGTGGGACCAGGGGGACAACAAGAGACCCAGTACTTC	CASSVGPGGQQETQYF
14	TRBV24-1	NA	TRBJ1-2	many	TGTGCCACCAGTGATGAACCGGACAGCTATGGCTACACCTTC	CATSDEPDSYGYTF
15	TRBV18	NA	TRBJ1-1	NA	TGTGCCAGCTCACCGGCCAGGGGTGGGGCCACTGAAGCTTTCTTT	CASSPARGGATEAFF
17	TRBV3-1/TRBV3-2	TRBD2	TRBJ2-1	few	TGTGCCAGCAGCCAAGATCCTAGCGGGAGGGTCTACAATGAGCAGTTCTTC	CASSQDPSGRVYNEQFF
16	TRBV5-5	NA	TRBJ1-2	NA	TGTGCCAGCAGCTCCGACCTCAACAGGGCTAACTATGGCTACACCTTC	CASSSDLNRANYGYTF
15	TRBV19	NA	TRBJ1-3	NA	TGTGCCAGTAGTCGTGACGGGGGTTCTGGAAACACCATATATTTT	CASSRDGGSGNTIYF
11	TRBV12-3/TRBV12-4	NA	TRBJ1-1	NA	TGTGCCAGCAGTCGCTCCATGGAGGCTTTCTTT	CASSRSMEAFF
14	TRBV7-9	NA	TRBJ1-1	NA	TGTGCCAGCAGCGCACCTCCGAGTTCCACTGAAGCTTTCTTT	CASSAPPSSTEAFF
15	TRBV6-5	NA	TRBJ1-4	NA	TGTGCCAGCAGCCCGACGGGGTTTGACTCTCCAAAACTGTTTTTT	CASSPTGFDSPKLFF
17	TRBV5-1	TRBD2	TRBJ2-5	once	TGCGCCAGCAGCTTGTCGGGACTAGCGGGAGGAACCGAGACCCAGTACTTC	CASSLSGLAGGTETQYF
14	TRBV27	TRBD1	TRBJ2-7	few	TGTGCCAGCAGTTCGGGACAGGGTCCTTTCGAGCAGTACTTC	CASSSGQGPFEQYF
14	TRBV27	NA	TRBJ2-3	once	TGTGCCAGCAGTTTACTTCAGGGAACAGATACGCAGTATTTT	CASSLLQGTDTQYF
15	TRBV20-1	NA	TRBJ2-2	NA	TGCAGTGCTAGTAGGAGTGCGGCGAACACCGGGGAGCTGTTTTTT	CSASRSAANTGELFF
13	TRBV6-5	TRBD1	TRBJ1-1	once	TGTGCCAGCAGACGAACAGGGGTTACTGAAGCTTTCTTT	CASRRTGVTEAFF
18	TRBV3-1/TRBV3-2	NA	TRBJ1-2	NA	TGTGCCAGCAGCCAAGGATTATGGGGGCGAGAACGAAACTATGGCTACACCTTC	CASSQGLWGRERNYGYTF
14	TRBV5-1	TRBD1	TRBJ1-2	NA	TGCGCCAGCAGCCGGGACAGGGCCCTAGGTGGCTACACCTTC	CASSRDRALGGYTF
13	TRBV9	NA	TRBJ1-1	NA	TGTGCCAGCAGCGTATCCGGGAACACTGAAGCTTTCTTT	CASSVSGNTEAFF
15	TRBV10-1	TRBD1	TRBJ2-2	NA	TGCGCCAGCAGTGAACACAGGGGAAACACCGGGGAGCTGTTTTTT	CASSEHRGNTGELFF